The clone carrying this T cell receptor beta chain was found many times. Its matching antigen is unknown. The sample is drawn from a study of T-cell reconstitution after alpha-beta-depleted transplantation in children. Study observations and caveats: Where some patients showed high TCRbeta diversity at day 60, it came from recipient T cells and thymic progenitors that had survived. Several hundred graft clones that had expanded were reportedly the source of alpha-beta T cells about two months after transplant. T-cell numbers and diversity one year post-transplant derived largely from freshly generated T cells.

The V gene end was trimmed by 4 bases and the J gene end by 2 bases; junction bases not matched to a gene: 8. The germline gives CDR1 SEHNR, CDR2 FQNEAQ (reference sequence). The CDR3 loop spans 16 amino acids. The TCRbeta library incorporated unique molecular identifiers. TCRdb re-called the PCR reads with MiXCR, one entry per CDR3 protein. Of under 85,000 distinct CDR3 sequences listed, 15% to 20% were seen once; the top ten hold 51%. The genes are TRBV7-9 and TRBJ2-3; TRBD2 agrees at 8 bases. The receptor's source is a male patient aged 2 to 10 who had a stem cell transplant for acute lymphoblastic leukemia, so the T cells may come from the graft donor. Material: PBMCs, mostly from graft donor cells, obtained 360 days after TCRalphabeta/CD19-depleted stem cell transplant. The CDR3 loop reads CASSSWTSYFTDTQYF. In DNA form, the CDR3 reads TGTGCCAGCAGCTCCTGGACTAGCTATTTCACAGATACGCAGTATTTT.